This record concerns one T cell receptor beta chain sequence. What was amplified from RNA transcripts were TCR beta CDR3 regions. The study used the HTBI primer set for a first-round RT-PCR of the TCR CDR3. TCRdb independently ran MiXCR on the multiplex PCR reads; one entry per CDR3 protein. The data contain approximately 420,000 distinct CDR3 sequences, roughly 13% of them singletons. This entry is derived from a study of T cells in Graves' hyperthyroidism and ophthalmopathy. Germline assignment: CDR1 MNHEY and CDR2 SMNVEV (reference sequence). The CDR3 totals 16 residues. Trimming pared 5 bases from V and 5 bases from J, leaving 19 bases between.

The material sequenced was blood. The chain employs TRBV27 and TRBJ2-1; TRBD1 might be the D (6 bases). This clonotype was sampled from a young woman with Graves' hyperthyroidism. CDR3 DNA: TGTGCCAGCAGTCCCATTAGGGGAAAGGGGGACAATGAGCAGTTCTTC. Amino acid sequence: CASSPIRGKGDNEQFF.